This TCR beta chain comes out of a study of T cells after yellow fever vaccination. This clonotype was found a few times. What it binds is not known. Each CDR3 protein gets one entry after TCRdb re-called the 5' RACE reads with MiXCR. The sample lists 230,000 or so distinct CDR3 sequences, approximately 6.8% occurring once. The CDR3 has 15 residues. V shed 2 bases, J shed 4 bases, and the junction held 6 bases outside the gene matches. CDR1 and CDR2 from the germline V gene are SGHTA and FQGNSA. Findings and caveats of the study: Though weaker, the secondary response peaked faster, on day 5 versus 15. Abundant contaminating clonotypes from the bulk population could appear in FACS-sorted repertoires.

The chain recombines TRBV7-2 with TRBJ2-7, with 9 bases matching TRBD2. Source: CD4+ T cells sorted from PBMCs, taken on the day of the yellow fever booster vaccination. This sequence originates from a man aged 30 to 39 who received the YFV17D yellow fever vaccine. CDR3 sequence: CASSLSASGTYEQYF. The CDR3 coding sequence is TGTGCCAGCAGCTTATCCGCTAGCGGGACTTACGAGCAGTACTTC.